This T cell receptor (beta chain) appears in the sequencing data of a study of blood T cell repertoires in COVID-19. Study background: Italy, Spain and the United States were the sources of the convalescent and acute COVID-19 samples. Sources were T cells, B-cell-depleted T cells, or PBMCs; the material itself was cDNA or gDNA.

Per the authors' pipeline: Amplified reference gene primers provided the basis for estimating nucleated cell counts. TCRdb keeps only in-frame clones here, not all; method: immunoSEQ multiplex PCR. The V and J calls and clone size are taken from that table; D and trimming were inferred from the DNA. The sample has 250,000 to 300,000 clones; less than 90% are singletons. Only a few counts were recorded for this clone. CDR3 size: 16 residues. In germline, CDR1 is SGDLS, CDR2 YYNGEE. The V end was cut by 0 bases, the J end by 7 bases, with 19 bases between. The receptor was isolated from a man aged 25-45 years with active or convalescent COVID-19. This rearrangement joins TRBV9 to TRBJ1-2, with D possibly matching TRBD1 (5 bases). Sequenced: peripheral blood. CDR3 protein: CASSVGSGGLRGGYTF. For the CDR3, the DNA is TGTGCCAGCAGCGTAGGTTCTGGGGGGTTACGTGGTGGCTACACCTTC.